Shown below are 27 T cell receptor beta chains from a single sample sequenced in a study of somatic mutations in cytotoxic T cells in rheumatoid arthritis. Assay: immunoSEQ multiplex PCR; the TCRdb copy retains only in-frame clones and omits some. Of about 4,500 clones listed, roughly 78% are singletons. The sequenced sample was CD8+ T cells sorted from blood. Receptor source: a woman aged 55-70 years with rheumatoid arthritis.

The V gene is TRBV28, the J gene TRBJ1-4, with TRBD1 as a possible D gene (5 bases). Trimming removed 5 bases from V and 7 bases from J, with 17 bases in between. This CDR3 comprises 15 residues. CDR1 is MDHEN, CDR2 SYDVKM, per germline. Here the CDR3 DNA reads TGTGCCAGCAGTCACCTAGGGGATCTCACTGAAAAACTGTTTTTT. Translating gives CASSHLGDLTEKLFF.

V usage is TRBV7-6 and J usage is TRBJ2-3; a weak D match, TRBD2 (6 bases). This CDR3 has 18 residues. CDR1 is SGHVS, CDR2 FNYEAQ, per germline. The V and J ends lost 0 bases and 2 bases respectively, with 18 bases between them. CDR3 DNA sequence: TGTGCCAGCAGCTTAGCAGCCATTGCGGGGTCCACCACAGATACGCAGTATTTT. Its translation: CASSLAAIAGSTTDTQYF.

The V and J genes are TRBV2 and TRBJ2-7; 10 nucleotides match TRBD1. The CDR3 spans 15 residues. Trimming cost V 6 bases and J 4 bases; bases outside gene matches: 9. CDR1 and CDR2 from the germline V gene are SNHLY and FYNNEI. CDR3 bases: TGTGCCAGCAGCCCTGGTCCGGGACAGGGGTACGAGCAGTACTTC. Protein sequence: CASSPGPGQGYEQYF.

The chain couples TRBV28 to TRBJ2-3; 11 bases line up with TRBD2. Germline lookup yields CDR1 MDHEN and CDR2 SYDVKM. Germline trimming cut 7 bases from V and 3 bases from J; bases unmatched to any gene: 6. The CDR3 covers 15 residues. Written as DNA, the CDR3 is TGTGCCAGCATTTCCGGGACTAGCGGTACAGATACGCAGTATTTT. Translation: CASISGTSGTDTQYF.

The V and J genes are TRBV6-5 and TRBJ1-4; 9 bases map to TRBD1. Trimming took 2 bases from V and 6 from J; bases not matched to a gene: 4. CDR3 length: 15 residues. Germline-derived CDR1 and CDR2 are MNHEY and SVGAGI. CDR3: CASSYLGQGDEKLFF. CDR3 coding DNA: TGTGCCAGCAGTTACCTGGGACAGGGTGATGAAAAACTGTTTTTT.

The CDR3 DNA reads TGTGCCAGCTCACTACGGACTAGCGGGGAGACTTATACGCAGTATTTT. This translates into CASSLRTSGETYTQYF. This rearrangement joins TRBV18 to TRBJ2-3, with 12 bases that match TRBD2. CDR3 size: 16 residues. V lost 4 bases to trimming and J lost 7 bases; unmatched junction nucleotides: 9. Germline CDR1 reads KGHSH; CDR2 reads LQKENI. Based on the CDR3 plus reference TRBV18 and TRBJ2-3, the full variable domain is NAGVMQNPRHLVRRRGQEARLRCSPMKGHSHVYWYRQLPEEGLKFMVYLQKENIIDESGMPKERFSAEFPKEGPSILRIQQVVRGDSAAYFCASSLRTSGETYTQYFGPGTRLTVL.

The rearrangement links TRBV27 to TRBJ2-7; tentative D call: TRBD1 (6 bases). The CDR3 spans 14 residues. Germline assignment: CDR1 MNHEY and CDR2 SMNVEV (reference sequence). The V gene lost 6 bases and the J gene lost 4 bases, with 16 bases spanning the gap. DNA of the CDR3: TGTGCCAGCAGCTCGGACAGCAGGCTTTACGAGCAGTACTTC. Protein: CASSSDSRLYEQYF.

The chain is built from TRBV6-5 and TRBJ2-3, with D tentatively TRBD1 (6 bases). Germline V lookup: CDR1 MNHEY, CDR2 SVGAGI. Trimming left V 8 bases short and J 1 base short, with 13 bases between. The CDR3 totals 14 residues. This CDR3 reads CASWRNRGTDTQYF. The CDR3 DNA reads TGTGCCAGCTGGAGGAACAGGGGCACAGATACGCAGTATTTT.

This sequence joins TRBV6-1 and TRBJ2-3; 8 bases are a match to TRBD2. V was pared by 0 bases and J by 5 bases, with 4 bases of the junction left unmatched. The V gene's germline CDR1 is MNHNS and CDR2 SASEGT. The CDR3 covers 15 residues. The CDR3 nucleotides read TGTGCCAGCAGTGAAGCGCGGGGGGCGGTAGATACGCAGTATTTT. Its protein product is CASSEARGAVDTQYF.

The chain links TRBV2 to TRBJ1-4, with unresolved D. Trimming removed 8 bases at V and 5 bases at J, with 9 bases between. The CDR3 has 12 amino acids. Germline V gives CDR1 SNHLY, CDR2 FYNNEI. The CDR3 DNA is TGTGCCAGCTGGCCAGGCAATGAAAAACTGTTTTTT. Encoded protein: CASWPGNEKLFF.

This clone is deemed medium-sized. CDR3 sequence: CASSHPGVGEQYF. CDR3 DNA sequence: TGCGCCAGCAGCCACCCGGGGGTTGGCGAGCAGTACTTC. This chain joins TRBV4-1 and TRBJ2-7; TRBD2 is a possible D gene (6 bases). This CDR3 contains 13 residues. V lost 3 bases and J lost 6, with 12 bases in between. CDR1 MGHRA and CDR2 YSYEKL come from the germline V gene.

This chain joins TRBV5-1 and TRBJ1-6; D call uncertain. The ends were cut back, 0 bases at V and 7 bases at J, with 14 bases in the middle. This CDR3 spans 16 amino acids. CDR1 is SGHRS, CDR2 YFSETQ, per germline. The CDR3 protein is CASSLGPNTENSPLHF. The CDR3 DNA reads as TGCGCCAGCAGCTTGGGACCGAATACAGAAAATTCACCCCTCCACTTT.

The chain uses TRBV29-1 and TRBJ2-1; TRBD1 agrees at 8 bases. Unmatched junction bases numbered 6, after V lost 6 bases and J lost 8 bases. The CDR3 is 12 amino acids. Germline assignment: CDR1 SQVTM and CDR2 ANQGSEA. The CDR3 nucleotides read TGCAGCGTCCACCAGGGGGCAGATGAGCAGTTCTTC. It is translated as CSVHQGADEQFF.

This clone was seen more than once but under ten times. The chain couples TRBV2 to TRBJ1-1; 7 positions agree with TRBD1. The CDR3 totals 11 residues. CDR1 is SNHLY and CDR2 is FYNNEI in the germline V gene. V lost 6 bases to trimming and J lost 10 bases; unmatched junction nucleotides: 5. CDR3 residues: CASREGAAAFF. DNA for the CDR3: TGTGCCAGCAGGGAGGGGGCCGCAGCTTTCTTT.

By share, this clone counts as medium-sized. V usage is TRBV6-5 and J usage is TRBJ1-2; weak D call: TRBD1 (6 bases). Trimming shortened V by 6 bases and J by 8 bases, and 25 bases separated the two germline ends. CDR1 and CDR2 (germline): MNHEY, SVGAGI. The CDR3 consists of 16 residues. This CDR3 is CASSYDRPPDLGGYTF. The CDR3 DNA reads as TGTGCCAGCAGCTACGACAGGCCTCCCGATCTGGGAGGCTACACCTTC.

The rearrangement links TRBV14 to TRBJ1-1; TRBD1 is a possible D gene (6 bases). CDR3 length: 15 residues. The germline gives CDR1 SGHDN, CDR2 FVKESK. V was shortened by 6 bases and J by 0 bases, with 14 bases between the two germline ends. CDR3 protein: CASSPGGALNTEAFF. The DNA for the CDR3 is TGTGCCAGCAGTCCGGGGGGGGCTTTGAACACTGAAGCTTTCTTT.

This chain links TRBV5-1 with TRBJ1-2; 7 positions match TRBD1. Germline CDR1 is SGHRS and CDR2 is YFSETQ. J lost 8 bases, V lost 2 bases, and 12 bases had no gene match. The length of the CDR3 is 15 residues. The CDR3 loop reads CASSFHRQGRGGYTF. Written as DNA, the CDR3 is TGCGCCAGCAGCTTCCACCGACAGGGAAGGGGGGGCTACACCTTC.

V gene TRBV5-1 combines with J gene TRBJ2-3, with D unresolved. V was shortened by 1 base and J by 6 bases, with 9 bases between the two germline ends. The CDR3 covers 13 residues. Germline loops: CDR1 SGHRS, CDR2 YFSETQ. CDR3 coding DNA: TGCGCCAGCAGCTTGCGACAACTCGATACGCAGTATTTT. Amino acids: CASSLRQLDTQYF.

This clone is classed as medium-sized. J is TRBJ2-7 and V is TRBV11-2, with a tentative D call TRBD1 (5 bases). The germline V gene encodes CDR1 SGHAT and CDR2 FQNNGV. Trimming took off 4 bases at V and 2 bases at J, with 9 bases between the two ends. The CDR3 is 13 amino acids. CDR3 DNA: TGTGCCAGCAGCTGGGGCCTCACCTACGAGCAGTACTTC. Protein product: CASSWGLTYEQYF.

CDR3 nucleotides: TGTGCCAGCAGATATACAGGGTTGGGGAACACTGAAGCTTTCTTT. It codes for CASRYTGLGNTEAFF. The gene calls are TRBV28 and TRBJ1-1, with a weak D call TRBD1 (6 bases). Germline V gene lookup returns CDR1 MDHEN and CDR2 SYDVKM. There are 15 residues in the CDR3. Trimming pared 6 bases from V and 1 base from J, leaving 15 bases between.

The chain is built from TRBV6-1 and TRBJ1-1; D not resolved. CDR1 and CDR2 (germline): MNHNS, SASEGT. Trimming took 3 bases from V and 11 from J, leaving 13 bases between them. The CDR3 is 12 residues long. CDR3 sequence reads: CASSDYPDTAFF. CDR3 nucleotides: TGTGCCAGCAGTGATTATCCCGACACGGCTTTCTTT.

As DNA, the CDR3 is TGTGCCAGCAGTTCCCATTGGACGGGAAACTACGAGCAGTACGTC. This codes for CASSSHWTGNYEQYV. The chain recombines TRBV28 with TRBJ2-7; maybe TRBD2 (5 bases). Per germline, CDR1 MDHEN and CDR2 SYDVKM. The CDR3 extends over 15 amino acids. V gave up 4 bases and J gave up 3 bases, with 16 bases separating them.

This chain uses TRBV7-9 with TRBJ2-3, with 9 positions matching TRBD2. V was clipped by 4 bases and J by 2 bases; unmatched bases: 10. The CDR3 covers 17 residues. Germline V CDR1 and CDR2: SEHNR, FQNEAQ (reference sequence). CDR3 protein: CASSSEFERGATDTQYF. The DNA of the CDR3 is TGTGCCAGCAGCTCTGAATTCGAGCGGGGGGCCACAGATACGCAGTATTTT.

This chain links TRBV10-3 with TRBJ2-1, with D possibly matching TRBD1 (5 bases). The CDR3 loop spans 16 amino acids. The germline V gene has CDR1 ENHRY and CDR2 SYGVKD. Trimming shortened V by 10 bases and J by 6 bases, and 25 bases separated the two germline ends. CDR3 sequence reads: CASQPSTGTQANEQFF. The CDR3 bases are TGTGCCAGCCAACCCAGTACAGGAACTCAGGCCAATGAGCAGTTCTTC.

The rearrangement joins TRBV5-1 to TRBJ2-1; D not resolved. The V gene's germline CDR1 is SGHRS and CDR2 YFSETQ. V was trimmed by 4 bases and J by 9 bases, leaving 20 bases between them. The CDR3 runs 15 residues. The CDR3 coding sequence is TGCGCCAGCAGCCTCTTAACAGAAATGTATATTGAGCAGTTCTTC. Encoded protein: CASSLLTEMYIEQFF.

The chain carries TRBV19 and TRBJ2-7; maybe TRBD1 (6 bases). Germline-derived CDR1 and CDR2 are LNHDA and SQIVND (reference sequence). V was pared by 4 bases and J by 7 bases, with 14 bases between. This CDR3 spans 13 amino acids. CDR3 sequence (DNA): TGTGCCAGTAGTACTAACAGGGCTGGTGAGCAGTACGTC. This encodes CASSTNRAGEQYV.

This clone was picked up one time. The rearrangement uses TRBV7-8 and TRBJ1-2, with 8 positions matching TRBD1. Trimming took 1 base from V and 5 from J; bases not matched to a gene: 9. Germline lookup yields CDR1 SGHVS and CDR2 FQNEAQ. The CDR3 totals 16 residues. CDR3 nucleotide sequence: TGTGCCAGCAGCTTAGGTTCGCAGGGGGCTGGTTATGGCTACACCTTC. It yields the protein CASSLGSQGAGYGYTF.